This T cell receptor beta chain was retrieved from a study of TIL therapy for anti-PD-1-resistant metastatic lung cancer. Turning to the study itself: Median patient age was 54, ranging about 38-80 years. Half of patients were current or former smokers.

This was the immunoSEQ v3 assay. Sequencing used immunoSEQ multiplex PCR; TCRdb keeps in-frame clones, though not all of them. The sample lists more than 90,000 clones, approximately 65% occurring once. Trimming cost V 6 bases and J 5 bases; bases outside gene matches: 7. The CDR3 has 14 amino acids. The germline CDR1 and CDR2 sequences are WNHNN and SYGVQD (reference sequence). Time point given: pre-treatment sample, taken before nivolumab and TIL therapy. Most excised metastases sampled were pleural nodules or supraclavicular lymph nodes. Specimen: tumor tissue, collected at baseline. The receptor was derived from a person aged 25-85 years with non-small cell lung cancer. The V gene is TRBV10-1, the J gene TRBJ2-5; 9 nucleotides align to TRBD2. CDR3 nucleotides: TGCGCCAGCAGCGCTAGCGGGAAGCGGGAGACCCAGTACTTC. Its protein product is CASSASGKRETQYF.